This TCR beta chain was sequenced in a study of CD8 T cells in ankylosing spondylitis. Points from the study as a whole: Reports say disease-linked clones showed up significantly more in matched ankylosing spondylitis synovial fluid. Apparently characteristic of ankylosing spondylitis blood was a TCR beta motif (about 8 highly homologous variants).

This clonotype was detected many times. Its specificity is unknown. CDR1 is SGDLS, CDR2 YYNGEE, per germline. V shed 2 bases, J shed 3 bases, and the junction held 12 bases outside the gene matches. The CDR3 has 18 amino acids. TCRdb processed the 5' RACE reads anew with MiXCR; each CDR3 protein has one entry. The data show about 42,000 distinct CDR3 sequences, over 3.5% seen once. The chain recombines TRBV9 with TRBJ2-3; 10 bases map to TRBD1. Sequenced sample: blood, either unsorted or a sorted T cell fraction (not recorded which). This TCR derives from a female donor with ankylosing spondylitis or in good health (not recorded which). The CDR3 is CASSVDLLGQGKTDTQYF. Here the CDR3 DNA reads TGTGCCAGCAGCGTCGACCTTCTGGGACAGGGGAAGACAGATACGCAGTATTTT.